This record covers a single T cell receptor beta chain. This clone registers as medium-sized (0.01 to 0.1%) within its sample. What antigen it recognizes has not been identified. No clone much larger than this one lies a single base away; base qualities are absent. These data are taken from a study of metastatic and nonmetastatic thyroid tumors (dated by TCRdb to 2018 to 2020). Broadly, across the study: For patients with malignant and with benign thyroid disease, the researchers compared repertoires between peripheral blood samples and tumor or nodule tissue samples. The study at large found these results: In both blood and tumor samples, TCR beta diversity was reported to be significantly higher in malignant tumors than in benign nodules.

V gives up 4 bases and J gives up 3 bases, and the segment between their germline ends measures 14 bases. The CDR3 has 15 amino acids, counting the end cysteine and phenylalanine. Solely the CDR3 DNA is kept, with 45 bases framed from the first base. CDR1 and CDR2 were assigned from the germline V gene as SGHAT and FQNNGV. Libraries were constructed by PCR. Sequencing used an Illumina HiSeq 4000. High-throughput sequencing was used to profile the TCR beta-chain CDR3 region of every patient. Turning to the authors' computational methods: Drawing on CDR3 differences between clinicopathological groups, the researchers built a classifier meant to tell apart patients with distant-metastatic papillary thyroid cancer. The Shannon index was used to assess repertoire diversity, and the Morisita-Horn index was used to assess tumor-blood repertoire similarity. TCRdb reanalyzed the raw reads on its own, using fastp at Q25 for trimming and MiXCR for clone calling, and kept in-frame beta chains. V and J calls and clone size were set by TCRdb, not the authors. The sample yields under 20,000 clones; about a quarter were counted once. The top ten clonotypes cover roughly 3.3% of the sample.

Before undergoing thyroid surgery, none of the patients had been given any kind of treatment. Patient clinical samples collected from about 2011 to 2018 were retrospectively analysed using T-cell receptor beta sequencing. Recombination linked TRBV11-2 to TRBJ2-3; tentative D gene TRBD1, with 7 bases matching. The sequence derives from a male donor with papillary thyroid cancer or a benign thyroid nodule (not recorded which). Some clones in this sample may be carry-over from other donors' samples. The specimen sequenced was blood. The CDR3 region has the sequence CASSSSGGRTDTQYF. The DNA sequence reads TGTGCCAGCAGCTCCTCAGGGGGGCGGACAGATACGCAGTATTTT.